This T cell receptor (beta chain) originates from a study of blood T cell repertoires in COVID-19 (dated by TCRdb to the early 2020s). About the study as a whole: Samples covering the acute and convalescent phases of COVID-19 were provided by collaborators in the United States, Italy and Spain. The material from the prospective study consisted of cDNA or gDNA derived from T cells, B-cell-depleted T cells, or PBMCs. A de-identified subject ID, COVID-19 status, age in years and sex were almost always included in the sample metadata. HLA class I and class II types, where available, came from metadata supplied by the sample provider rather than from assay-based typing. The repertoires were made available in a free public database intended to serve as a resource for research on the immune response to SARS-CoV-2. Samples came from the ongoing ImmuneRACE study (first 160 participants) plus 1,254 subjects from 6 global collaborators. Deeply sampled blood TCRbeta repertoires from subjects exposed to, actively infected with, or recovered from COVID-19 were included in the dataset.

Collaborating institutions collected whole blood in K2EDTA tubes following their own protocols. Collaborator samples were shipped for TCRbeta analysis as frozen whole blood, isolated PBMCs, or DNA extracted from either sample type. The immunoSEQ Assay, a bias-controlled multiplex PCR, was used to amplify TCRbeta CDR3 regions from genomic DNA. Processing in the source paper ran as follows. The number of nucleated cells in each sample was estimated by amplification of reference gene primers within the assay. To quantify the absolute abundance of each unique TCRbeta CDR3 rearrangement, sequence reads were collapsed and filtered. For each sample, productive Simpson clonality was calculated as the square root of Simpson's diversity index over productive rearrangements. TCRdb carries this immuneACCESS record with in-frame sequences only. Its versions omit some clonotypes, under half of them owing to an unresolved V gene in the studies checked, with the rest unexplained. V, J and clone size are taken as reported in that table, and D and trimming were inferred from the DNA itself. The sample contains 130,000 to 150,000 clones, around 86% of them found a single time. The top ten clonotypes cover around 8.8% of the sample.

V and J are trimmed by 0 bases and 7 bases, and the gene matches miss 11 bases of the junction. CDR1 SGHNT and CDR2 YYREEE were looked up in the germline V gene (reference sequence). From the cysteine through the phenylalanine, the CDR3 covers 17 amino acids. Kept here is only the CDR3 DNA, which spans 51 bases and is read in frame from base 1. In this sample, this clone turned up once. The antigen this receptor binds is unknown. Nothing much larger sits one base from this clone, and base qualities are not available. General conclusions and limits of the study: The amount of clinical and demographic metadata varied by source and participant and was provided uncurated.

Material: peripheral blood. This TCR was recovered from a human donor in a cohort sampled during active COVID-19. The rearrangement combines TRBV5-4 with TRBJ2-7, and 12 bases in between align with TRBD2. The nucleotides read TGTGCCAGCAGCTTGGGACTAGCGGGAGTCTCGTCGGGTGAGCAGTACTTC. This is translated as CASSLGLAGVSSGEQYF.